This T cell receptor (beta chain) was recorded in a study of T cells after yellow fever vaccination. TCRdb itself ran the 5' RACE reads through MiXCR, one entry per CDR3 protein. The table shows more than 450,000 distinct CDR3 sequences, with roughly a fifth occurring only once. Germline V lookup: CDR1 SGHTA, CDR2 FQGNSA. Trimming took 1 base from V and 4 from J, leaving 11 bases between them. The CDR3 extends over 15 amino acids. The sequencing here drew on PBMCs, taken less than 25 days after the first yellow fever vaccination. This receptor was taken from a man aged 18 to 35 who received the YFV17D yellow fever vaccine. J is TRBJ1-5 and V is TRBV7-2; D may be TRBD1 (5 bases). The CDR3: CASSLGGVGNQPQHF. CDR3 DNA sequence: TGTGCCAGCAGCTTAGGAGGGGTTGGGAATCAGCCCCAGCATTTT.